This T cell receptor (beta chain) was sequenced for a study of blood T cell repertoires in COVID-19. Study overall: Material from acute and convalescent COVID-19 was sourced from the United States, Italy and Spain. Nucleic acid was either cDNA or gDNA, and it came from T cells, B-cell-depleted T cells, or PBMCs.

In the original processing: Quantification of nucleated cells was approximated via reference gene primer amplification. Method: immunoSEQ multiplex PCR; TCRdb's copy keeps in-frame clones and lacks some. V, J and clone size reflect that table, while D and trimming were determined from the DNA. This sample has 40,000 to 60,000 clones, with about 88% found just once. CDR3 size: 14 residues. The ends were cut back, 7 bases at V and 0 bases at J, with 9 bases in the middle. Germline values: CDR1 MDHEN, CDR2 SYDVKM. The rearrangement joins TRBV28 to TRBJ1-4; unclear D gene. This clonotype was obtained from a man between 35 and 55 years old with active COVID-19. The sequencing input was peripheral blood. CDR3 loop: CASIRTATNEKLFF. Here the CDR3 DNA reads TGTGCCAGCATCCGTACTGCAACTAATGAAAAACTGTTTTTT.